This T cell receptor beta chain was identified in a study of beta chain features in type 1 diabetes (dated by TCRdb to about 2018). General notes on the study: No differences in mean age, gender distribution, total cell number or subset yield were found between patients and healthy donors. Across all samples, fewer than 130 million sorted cells were examined, and cell number per subset correlated strongly with RNA yield. In the study, TCRB repertoires of sorted circulating CD4+ T cell subsets from recently diagnosed type 1 diabetes patients were compared with those of matched healthy donors. Whereas all 30 or so donors provided naive and central memory subsets, regulatory and stem cell-like memory subsets were isolated from just 8 patients and about 8 healthy donors.

Here is what the overall study found, with its caveats: At VDJ recombination sites, type 1 diabetes patients had fewer insertions and more deleted nucleotides, which implies abnormalities in thymic rearrangement. PCR may preferentially amplify shorter templates, but because patient and control samples were amplified and corrected together, any resulting skew would affect both groups equally. Because cDNA rather than genomic DNA was sequenced, highly expressing activated cells could have been over-represented, although no difference in activation and CD3 levels was found between groups. Naive, central memory and regulatory TCRB repertoires appeared to be more similar among patients than among healthy donors. In all four CD4+ subsets, TCRB CDR3 length was moderately but significantly shorter in type 1 diabetes patients. Because the HLA sub-analyses included only small numbers of individuals, any influence of HLA type on TCRB rearrangement was left unresolved.

The CDR3, from cysteine to phenylalanine, totals 15 residues. Just the 45-base CDR3 DNA is kept, in frame starting at base 1. Ends trimmed: V by 3 bases, J by 7 bases; bases unmatched to a gene: 4. Reading the germline V gene (reference sequence) gives CDR1 LNHNV and CDR2 YYDKDF. The entire amount of isolated RNA was reverse transcribed using the High Capacity cDNA Reverse Transcription Kit, so the sequenced TCRB transcripts were expressed ones. Deep immunoSEQ sequencing was applied to naive, central memory and regulatory T cell samples, giving an average of roughly 3.6 million total reads per sample. After sorted cells were lysed in RLT buffer, RNA was extracted with DNase-treated RNeasy Micro or Mini kits, with the choice depending on cell number. Each cell subset was processed separately to prevent cross-contamination, with patient and healthy donor samples processed together. The immunoSEQ multiplex PCR was used to amplify TCRB sequences from cDNA, yielding 87-bp fragments that span the CDR3 region. Sequencing of the amplicons was performed on the Illumina HiSeq platform. From the authors' description of their analysis: Synthetic template baselines were used to correct PCR bias computationally, reads within Hamming distance 2 were collapsed together, and singletons that could not be merged were discarded. Reads were aligned against IMGT so that V, D and J genes, CDR3 length and insertions or deletions at six rearrangement sites could be assigned. Within each subset, clonotype counts were normalized to sorted cell number, and only after that were true diversity and Gini coefficients computed with the tcR R package. The overlap coefficient, calculated on TCRB nucleotide sequences, was used to measure repertoire sharing. As a proxy for the pre-selection repertoire, out-of-frame TCRB sequences from naive cells were analyzed. In its TCRdb copy, this immuneACCESS table keeps in-frame sequences only and misses some clones. Where compared with another copy, unresolved V genes explain less than half of these, and the others have no known cause. The DNA was the basis for D and trimming; V, J and clone size are from that table. Counted in this sample were 350,000 to 400,000 clones; over 13% of them appeared once. The top ten clones comprise around 0.02% of the sample.

On this clone: This clone's antigen is unknown. No quality values exist for individual bases; no much larger clone is one base distant.

Each donor gave one peripheral blood draw, averaging about 100 mL, which was collected into heparinised tubes. Naive, central memory, regulatory and stem cell-like memory CD4+ T cells were sorted on a BD FACSAria II using a panel including CD45RO, CCR7, CD25, CD127, CD95 and CD27. A purity above 98% was achieved for all sorted populations. Right away, PBMCs were isolated by Lymphoprep density gradient centrifugation and were stained directly, with no culture step. Samples were stained and sorted in pairs, with one healthy donor and one patient per experiment, so that batch effects were minimized. This receptor was taken from a young woman in good health. The specimen was naive CD4+ T cells from blood. The cell subset or site label for this specimen denotes: true naive CD4+ T cells. The chain joins TRBV15 to TRBJ2-1; 12 central bases correspond to TRBD1. CDR3 loop: CATSRPGQGANEQFF. The nucleotide sequence is TGTGCCACCAGCAGGCCGGGACAGGGGGCAAATGAGCAGTTCTTC.